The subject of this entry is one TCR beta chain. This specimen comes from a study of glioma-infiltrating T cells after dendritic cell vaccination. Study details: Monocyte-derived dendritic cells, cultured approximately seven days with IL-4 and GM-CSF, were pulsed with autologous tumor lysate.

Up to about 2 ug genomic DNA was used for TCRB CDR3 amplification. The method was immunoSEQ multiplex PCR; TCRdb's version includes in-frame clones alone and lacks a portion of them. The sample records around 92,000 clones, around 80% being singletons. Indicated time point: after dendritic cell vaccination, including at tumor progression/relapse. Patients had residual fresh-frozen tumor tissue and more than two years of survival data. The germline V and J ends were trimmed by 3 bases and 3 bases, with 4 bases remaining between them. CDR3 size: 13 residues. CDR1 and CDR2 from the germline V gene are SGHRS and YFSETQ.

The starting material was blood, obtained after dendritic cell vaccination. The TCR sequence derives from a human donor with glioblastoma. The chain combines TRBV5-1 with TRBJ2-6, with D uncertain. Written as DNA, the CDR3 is TGCGCCAGCAGCTCGGTTGGGGCCAACGTCCTGACTTTC. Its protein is CASSSVGANVLTF.